The 2 T cell receptor beta chains below all came from one sample that was sequenced in a study of blood T cell repertoires in COVID-19. The method was immunoSEQ multiplex PCR; TCRdb's version includes in-frame clones alone and lacks a portion of them. The repertoire holds around 200,000 clones, about 85% seen once, with 2.6% in the top ten. The sequenced sample consisted of PBMCs or T cells enriched from blood (not recorded which). Every receptor here comes from a woman under 40 who had recovered from COVID-19.

This clone has more than one count but fewer than ten. The V gene is TRBV24-1, the J gene TRBJ2-2; no definite D call. Per germline, CDR1 KGHDR and CDR2 SFDVKD. V was shortened by 3 bases and J by 2 bases, with 6 bases between the two germline ends. The CDR3 extends over 14 amino acids. CDR3 sequence reads: CATSDIANTGELFF. CDR3 DNA sequence: TGTGCCACCAGTGATATAGCAAACACCGGGGAGCTGTTTTTT.

The J gene is TRBJ1-1, the V gene TRBV11-2, with TRBD1 identical over 7 bases. With 4 bases clipped from V and 0 bases from J, the junction kept 2 bases outside the gene matches. CDR1 SGHAT and CDR2 FQNNGV come from the germline V gene. This CDR3 is 14 amino acids long. The CDR3 reads CASSSGTVNTEAFF. CDR3 DNA: TGTGCCAGCAGCTCCGGGACAGTGAACACTGAAGCTTTCTTT.